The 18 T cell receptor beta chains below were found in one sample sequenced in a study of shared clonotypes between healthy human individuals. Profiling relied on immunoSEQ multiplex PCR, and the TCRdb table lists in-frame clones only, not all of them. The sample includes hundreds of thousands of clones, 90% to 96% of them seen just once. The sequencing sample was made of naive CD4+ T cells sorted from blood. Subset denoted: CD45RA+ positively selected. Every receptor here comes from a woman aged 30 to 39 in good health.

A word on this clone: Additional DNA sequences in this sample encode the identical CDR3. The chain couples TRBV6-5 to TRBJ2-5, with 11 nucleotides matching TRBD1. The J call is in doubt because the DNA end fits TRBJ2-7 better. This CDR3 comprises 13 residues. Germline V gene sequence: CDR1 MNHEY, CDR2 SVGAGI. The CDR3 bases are TGTGCCAGCAGCCGGGACAGGGGGTACGAGCAGTACTTC. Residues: CASSRDRGYEQYF.

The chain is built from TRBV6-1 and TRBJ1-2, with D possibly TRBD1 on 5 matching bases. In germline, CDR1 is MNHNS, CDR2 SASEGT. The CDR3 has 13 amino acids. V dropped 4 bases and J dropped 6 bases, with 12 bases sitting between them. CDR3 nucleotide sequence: TGTGCCAGCAGTGTAACAGGTGACAATGGCTACACCTTC. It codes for CASSVTGDNGYTF.

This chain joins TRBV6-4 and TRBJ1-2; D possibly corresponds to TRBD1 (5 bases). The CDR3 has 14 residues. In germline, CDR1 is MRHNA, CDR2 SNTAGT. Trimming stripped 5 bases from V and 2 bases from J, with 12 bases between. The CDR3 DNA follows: TGTGCCAGCAGTTTAGCTCACAGGAACTATGGCTACACCTTC. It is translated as CASSLAHRNYGYTF.

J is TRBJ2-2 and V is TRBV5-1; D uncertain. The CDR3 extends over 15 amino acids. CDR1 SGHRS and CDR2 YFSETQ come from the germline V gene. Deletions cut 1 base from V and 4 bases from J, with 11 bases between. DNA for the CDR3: TGCGCCAGCAGCTTGCGGTCCGGGCCCACCGGGGAGCTGTTTTTT. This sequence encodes CASSLRSGPTGELFF.

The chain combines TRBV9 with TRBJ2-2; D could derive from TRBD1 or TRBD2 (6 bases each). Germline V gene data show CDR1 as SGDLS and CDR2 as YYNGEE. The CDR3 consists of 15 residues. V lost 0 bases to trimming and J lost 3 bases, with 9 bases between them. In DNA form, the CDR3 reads TGTGCCAGCAGCGTAGGGGGGGCGCACACCGGGGAGCTGTTTTTT. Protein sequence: CASSVGGAHTGELFF.

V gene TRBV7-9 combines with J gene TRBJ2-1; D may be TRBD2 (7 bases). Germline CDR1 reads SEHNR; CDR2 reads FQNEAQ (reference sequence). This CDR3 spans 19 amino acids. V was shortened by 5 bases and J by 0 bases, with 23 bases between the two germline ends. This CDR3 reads CASSIMRSGGRFSYNEQFF. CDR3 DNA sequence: TGTGCCAGCAGCATTATGAGGTCGGGGGGCCGCTTCTCCTACAATGAGCAGTTCTTC.

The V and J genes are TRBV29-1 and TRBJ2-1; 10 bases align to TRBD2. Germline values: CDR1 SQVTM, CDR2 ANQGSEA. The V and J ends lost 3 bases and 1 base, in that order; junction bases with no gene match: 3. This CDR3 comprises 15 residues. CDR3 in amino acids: CSVDSSGRSYNEQFF. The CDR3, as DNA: TGCAGCGTTGACAGTAGCGGGAGGTCCTACAATGAGCAGTTCTTC.

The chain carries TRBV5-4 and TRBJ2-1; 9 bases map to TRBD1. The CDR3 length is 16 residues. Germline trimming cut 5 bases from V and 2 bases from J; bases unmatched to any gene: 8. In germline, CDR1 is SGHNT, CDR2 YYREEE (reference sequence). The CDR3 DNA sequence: TGTGCCAGCAGGGCCGGGACAGGGCCTGCCTACAATGAGCAGTTCTTC. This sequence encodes CASRAGTGPAYNEQFF.

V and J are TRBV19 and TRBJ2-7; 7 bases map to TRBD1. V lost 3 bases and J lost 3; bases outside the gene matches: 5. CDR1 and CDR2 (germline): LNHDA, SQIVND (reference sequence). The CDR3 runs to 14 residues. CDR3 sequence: CASSIPGQLYEQYF. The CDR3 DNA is TGTGCCAGTAGTATCCCGGGACAGCTCTACGAGCAGTACTTC.

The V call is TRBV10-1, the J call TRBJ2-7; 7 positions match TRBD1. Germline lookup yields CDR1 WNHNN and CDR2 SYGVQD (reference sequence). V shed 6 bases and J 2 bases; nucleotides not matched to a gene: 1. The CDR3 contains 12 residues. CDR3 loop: CASRGQAYEQYF. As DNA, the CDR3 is TGCGCCAGCAGAGGACAGGCCTACGAGCAGTACTTC.

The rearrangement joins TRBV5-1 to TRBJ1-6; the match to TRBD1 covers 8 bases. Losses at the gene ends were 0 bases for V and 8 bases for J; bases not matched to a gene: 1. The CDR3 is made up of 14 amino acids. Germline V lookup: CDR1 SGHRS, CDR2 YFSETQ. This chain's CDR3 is CASSLAGGYSPLHF. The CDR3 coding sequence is TGCGCCAGCAGCTTGGCAGGGGGCTATTCACCCCTCCACTTT. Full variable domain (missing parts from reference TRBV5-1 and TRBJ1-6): KAGVTQTPRYLIKTRGQQVTLSCSPISGHRSVSWYQQTPGQGLQFLFEYFSETQRNKGNFPGRFSGRQFSNSRSEMNVSTLELGDSALYLCASSLAGGYSPLHFGNGTRLTVT.

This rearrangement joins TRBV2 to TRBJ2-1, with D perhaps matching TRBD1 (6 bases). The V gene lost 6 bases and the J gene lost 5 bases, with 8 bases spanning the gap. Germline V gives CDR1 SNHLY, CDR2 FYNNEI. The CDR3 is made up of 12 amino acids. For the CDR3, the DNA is TGTGCCAGCAGGGGGGACAACAATGAGCAGTTCTTC. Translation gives CASRGDNNEQFF.

DNA of the CDR3: TGTGCCAGCAGTAATCGGGGGATCCCTGGGGCCAACGTCCTGACTTTC. Translated: CASSNRGIPGANVLTF. The rearrangement links TRBV28 to TRBJ2-6; D possibly corresponds to TRBD2 (6 bases). Germline V gives CDR1 MDHEN, CDR2 SYDVKM. The CDR3 has 16 residues. With 5 bases removed from V and 2 bases from J, the gap between germline ends came to 13 bases.

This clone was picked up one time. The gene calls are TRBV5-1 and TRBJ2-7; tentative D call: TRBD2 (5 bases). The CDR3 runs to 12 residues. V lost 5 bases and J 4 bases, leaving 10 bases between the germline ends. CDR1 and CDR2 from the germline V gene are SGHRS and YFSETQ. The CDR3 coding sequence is TGCGCCAGCAGGGCGACGGGGTACGAGCAGTACTTC. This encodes CASRATGYEQYF. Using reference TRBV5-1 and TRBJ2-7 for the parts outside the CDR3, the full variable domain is KAGVTQTPRYLIKTRGQQVTLSCSPISGHRSVSWYQQTPGQGLQFLFEYFSETQRNKGNFPGRFSGRQFSNSRSEMNVSTLELGDSALYLCASRATGYEQYFGPGTRLTVT.

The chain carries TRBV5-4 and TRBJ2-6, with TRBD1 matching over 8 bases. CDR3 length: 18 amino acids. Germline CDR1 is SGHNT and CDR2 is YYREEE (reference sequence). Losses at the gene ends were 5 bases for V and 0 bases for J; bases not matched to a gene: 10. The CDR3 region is CASRRNRDRHSGANVLTF. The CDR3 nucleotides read TGTGCCAGCAGAAGAAACCGGGACAGGCACTCTGGGGCCAACGTCCTGACTTTC.

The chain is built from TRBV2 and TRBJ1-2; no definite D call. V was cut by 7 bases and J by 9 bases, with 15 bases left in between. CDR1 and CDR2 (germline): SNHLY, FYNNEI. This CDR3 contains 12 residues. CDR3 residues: CASTEGRYRYTF. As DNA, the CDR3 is TGTGCCAGCACCGAGGGCAGGTACCGCTACACCTTC.

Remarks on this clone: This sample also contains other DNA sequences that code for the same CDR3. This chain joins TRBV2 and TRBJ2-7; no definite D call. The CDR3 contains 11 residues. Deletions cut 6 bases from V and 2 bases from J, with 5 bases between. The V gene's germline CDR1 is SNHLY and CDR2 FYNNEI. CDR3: CASSLAYEQYF. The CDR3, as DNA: TGTGCCAGCAGCCTTGCCTACGAGCAGTACTTC.

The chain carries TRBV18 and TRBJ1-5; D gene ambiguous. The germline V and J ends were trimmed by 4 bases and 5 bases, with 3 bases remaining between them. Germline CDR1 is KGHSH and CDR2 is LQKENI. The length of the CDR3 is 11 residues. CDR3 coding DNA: TGTGCCAGCTCACGTGATCAGCCCCAGCATTTT. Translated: CASSRDQPQHF. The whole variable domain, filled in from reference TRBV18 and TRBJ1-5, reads NAGVMQNPRHLVRRRGQEARLRCSPMKGHSHVYWYRQLPEEGLKFMVYLQKENIIDESGMPKERFSAEFPKEGPSILRIQQVVRGDSAAYFCASSRDQPQHFGDGTRLSIL.